These 5 T cell receptor beta chains were sequenced from one sample in a study of blood T cell repertoires in COVID-19. TCRdb keeps only in-frame clones here, not all; method: immunoSEQ multiplex PCR. The sample records 230,000 or so clones, around 91% being singletons. Input material: peripheral blood. These receptors came from a woman in her sixties with COVID-19, enrolled during active disease.

Only one count was recorded for this clone. The chain combines TRBV7-2 with TRBJ2-7; D is possibly TRBD2 (5 bases). The germline V and J ends were trimmed by 6 bases and 4 bases, with 10 bases remaining between them. The CDR3 loop spans 12 amino acids. The germline gives CDR1 SGHTA, CDR2 FQGNSA. CDR3 coding DNA: TGTGCCAGCAGGGGTGGGAGATACGAGCAGTACTTC. Amino acid sequence: CASRGGRYEQYF.

This chain connects TRBV7-9 to TRBJ1-2, with D possibly being TRBD1 (5 bases). Germline loops: CDR1 SEHNR, CDR2 FQNEAQ (reference sequence). V was cut by 0 bases and J by 6 bases, with 14 bases left in between. The CDR3 spans 15 residues. CDR3 DNA: TGTGCCAGCAGCTTAGCGCGGGGCGGAGTAGATGGCTACACCTTC. Encoded protein: CASSLARGGVDGYTF.

J is TRBJ2-3 and V is TRBV27; tentatively, D is TRBD2 (6 bases). V shed 5 bases and J shed 2 bases, with 23 bases lying between them. This CDR3 has 18 amino acids. Germline values: CDR1 MNHEY, CDR2 SMNVEV (reference sequence). The CDR3 is CASSDPGGWAAHTDTQYF. CDR3 in DNA: TGTGCCAGCAGTGACCCCGGGGGTTGGGCGGCCCACACAGATACGCAGTATTTT.

The chain employs TRBV7-2 and TRBJ2-1; TRBD2 aligns across 10 bases. V dropped 0 bases and J dropped 1; count of bases not matched to a gene: 6. The CDR3 sequence is 18 residues long. Germline assignment: CDR1 SGHTA and CDR2 FQGNSA. CDR3 coding DNA: TGTGCCAGCAGCTTAGCTGGGGCTAGCGGGGGTTCCTACAATGAGCAGTTCTTC. Encoded protein: CASSLAGASGGSYNEQFF.

This clone showed up just once. The chain recombines TRBV7-9 with TRBJ1-3; D might be TRBD1 (5 bases). CDR3 length equals 15 residues. The V gene lost 4 bases and the J gene lost 4 bases, with 14 bases spanning the gap. Germline V lookup: CDR1 SEHNR, CDR2 FQNEAQ (reference sequence). CDR3 nucleotide sequence: TGTGCCAGCAGCTCCGGTGGCGGGGCCGGAAACACCATATATTTT. Translating it yields CASSSGGGAGNTIYF. The complete variable domain, with remaining parts taken from reference TRBV7-9 and TRBJ1-3, reads DTGVSQNPRHKITKRGQNVTFRCDPISEHNRLYWYRQTLGQGPEFLTYFQNEAQLEKSRLLSDRFSAERPKGSFSTLEIQRTEQGDSAMYLCASSSGGGAGNTIYFGEGSWLTVV.